Reported below is one T cell receptor beta chain. The CDR3 runs 14 residues. V lost 3 bases, J lost 4 bases, and 5 bases stayed unmatched. Germline V gene data show CDR1 as WSHSY and CDR2 as SAAADI. The data were produced by immunoSEQ multiplex PCR, yet TCRdb's version contains in-frame clones alone and is incomplete. This table holds 70,000 or so clones, about 90% found once. This record belongs to a study of blood T cell repertoires in COVID-19. Across the whole study: Sample material is recorded as cDNA or gDNA derived from T cells, B-cell-depleted T cells, or PBMCs.

The sample was peripheral blood. The rearrangement links TRBV10-2 to TRBJ1-2; 7 bases are a match to TRBD1. The sequence derives from a human donor in a cohort sampled during active COVID-19. The CDR3 region is CASSDYRGPYGYTF. The CDR3 nucleotides are TGCGCCAGCAGTGACTACAGGGGTCCCTATGGCTACACCTTC.